This entry describes one T cell receptor (beta chain). Antigen specificity is unknown. Germline CDR1 is MNHEY and CDR2 is SVGEGT. CDR3 length equals 13 residues. With 2 bases removed from V and 9 bases from J, the gap between germline ends came to 13 bases. The data originate from a study of early T cells in non-severe SARS-CoV-2 infection. About the research overall: Chains from this unsorted whole-blood bulk RNA could not be paired. General observations from the study: VDJdb-based matching was biased toward anti-spike CD8 responses and missed private and CD4 specificities.

Tagging with unique molecular identifiers was applied to individual cDNA molecules. TCRdb recomputed calls from the 5' RACE reads with MiXCR, one row per CDR3 protein. The table has about 69,000 distinct CDR3 sequences, approximately 4.5% seen once. The chain employs TRBV6-2 or TRBV6-3 and TRBJ2-5, with D possibly TRBD1 on 6 matching bases. The specimen was whole blood, collected at baseline. The sequence was obtained from an adult who was a healthcare worker with PCR-confirmed SARS-CoV-2 infection or an uninfected control (not recorded which). The donor label of this sample is uncertain. The CDR3 reads CASSYGGAGAQYF. The CDR3 bases are TGTGCCAGCAGTTACGGAGGTGCAGGGGCCCAGTACTTC.